This paragraph reports one T cell receptor beta chain. Amplification used 60 V beta primers and 13 J beta primers. Method: immunoSEQ multiplex PCR; TCRdb's copy keeps in-frame clones and lacks some. The table has roughly 100,000 clones, roughly 79% seen once. Before vaccination, two weeks after the third vaccination, and at progression, PBMC were collected. This sample was included in a study of glioma-infiltrating T cells after dendritic cell vaccination. This CDR3 contains 15 residues. CDR1 and CDR2 from the germline V gene are SEHNR and FQNEAQ (reference sequence). The source of this sequence is a human donor with glioblastoma. The sample consisted of blood, taken before dendritic cell vaccination. The chain employs TRBV7-9 and TRBJ2-5, with D perhaps TRBD1 (7 bases). The DNA end lines up better with TRBJ2-7; the J call may be wrong. The CDR3 bases are TGTGCCAGCAGCTTACAGGGGGGTGACTCCTACGAGCAGTACTTC. It specifies CASSLQGGDSYEQYF.